The clone carrying this TCR beta chain has a count of ten or more. Its specificity is not known. J was trimmed by 0 bases and V by 4 bases; bases with no gene match: 12. The CDR3 sequence is 18 residues long. Looked up from germline, CDR1 is LGHNA and CDR2 is YSLEER. Library preparation (for TCRbeta) was performed with unique molecular identifiers. From the PCR reads, TCRdb called clonotypes with MiXCR, one entry per CDR3 protein. The table shows a few hundred thousand distinct CDR3 sequences, with about 7.3% occurring only once. The record originates from a study of T-cell reconstitution after alpha-beta-depleted transplantation in children. Study outcomes and limitations: Most T-cell counts and diversity one year after the transplant came from T cells that were newly produced. At around two months after transplant, the alpha-beta T cells were reportedly derived from several hundred expanded clones that came from non-depleted graft cells. The study traced high day-60 TCRbeta diversity in some patients to surviving recipient T cells and thymic progenitors.

This TCR was sampled from a female patient aged 2 to 10 who had a stem cell transplant for Fanconi anemia, so the T cells may come from the graft donor. The starting material was peripheral blood, obtained 360 days after TCRalphabeta/CD19-depleted stem cell transplant. The chain joins TRBV4-3 to TRBJ2-1; TRBD2 aligns across 7 bases. The CDR3 region has the DNA TGCGCCAGCAGCCCGGAACCTCCGGGACTACCCTCCTACAATGAGCAGTTCTTC. Its protein is CASSPEPPGLPSYNEQFF.